The 29 T cell receptor beta chains below come from one sample, sequenced in a study of blood T cell repertoires in COVID-19. Using immunoSEQ multiplex PCR, the repertoire was profiled, and TCRdb retains in-frame clones only, with some absent. The data hold a few hundred thousand clones, with roughly 84% observed a single time. The sample consisted of peripheral blood. Receptors originate from a man aged 35 to 55 with active or convalescent COVID-19.

V usage is TRBV4-1 and J usage is TRBJ1-1; D is undetermined. The CDR3 spans 15 residues. The V gene lost 1 base and the J gene lost 5 bases, with 14 bases spanning the gap. Germline V CDR1 and CDR2: MGHRA, YSYEKL. The CDR3 region is CASSQGFGLATEAFF. The DNA of the CDR3 is TGCGCCAGCAGCCAAGGATTCGGACTTGCGACTGAAGCTTTCTTT.

The CDR3 sequence: CASSLDTGINQPQHF. In DNA form, the CDR3 reads TGTGCCAGCAGCTTAGATACAGGGATCAATCAGCCCCAGCATTTT. V is TRBV7-6 and J is TRBJ1-5, with TRBD1 as a possible D gene (6 bases). The germline V gene encodes CDR1 SGHVS and CDR2 FNYEAQ. CDR3 length: 15 amino acids. Trimming removed 1 base from V and 3 bases from J, with 10 bases in between.

The chain links TRBV4-1 to TRBJ2-5; D is uncertain. The CDR3 is made up of 18 amino acids. The V and J ends lost 3 bases and 0 bases respectively, with 20 bases between them. CDR1 and CDR2 (germline): MGHRA, YSYEKL. The CDR3 DNA reads TGCGCCAGCAGCCACCCCTCCCGCGAGCGCGATTACCAAGAGACCCAGTACTTC. It specifies CASSHPSRERDYQETQYF.

The chain has TRBV21-1 and TRBJ1-1; TRBD1, as called in the table, went unchecked against the DNA. TRBV21-1 is annotated as a pseudogene. The CDR3 runs to 11 residues. CDR3 nucleotides: TGTGCCAGCAGCACCTCAGGTGAAGCTTTCTTT. Protein product: CASSTSGEAFF.

V gene TRBV12-3 or TRBV12-4 combines with J gene TRBJ2-7, with 7 bases that match TRBD1. V shed 3 bases, J shed 5 bases, and the junction held 4 bases outside the gene matches. The CDR3 totals 13 residues. CDR3 bases: TGTGCCAGCAGTTTGACAGGGTACAACGAGCAGTACTTC. It yields the protein CASSLTGYNEQYF.

V gene TRBV20-1 combines with J gene TRBJ1-1; D unclear. The germline V and J ends were trimmed by 3 bases and 11 bases, with 22 bases remaining between them. There are 14 residues in the CDR3. CDR1 and CDR2 from the germline V gene are DFQATT and SNEGSKA (reference sequence). CDR3 sequence (DNA): TGCAGTGCTAGTGTTCCCGGACTCGTCAGAGGGGCTTTCTTT. This gives the protein CSASVPGLVRGAFF.

V and J are TRBV5-1 and TRBJ2-7; 9 bases are a match to TRBD2. V lost 4 bases, J lost 4 bases, and 12 bases stayed unmatched. The CDR3 extends over 16 amino acids. Germline V gives CDR1 SGHRS, CDR2 YFSETQ. CDR3 protein: CASSNGGLAGYYEQYF. In nucleotides, the CDR3 is TGCGCCAGCAGCAATGGTGGCCTAGCGGGATATTACGAGCAGTACTTC.

V gene TRBV7-9 combines with J gene TRBJ1-2; 9 bases are a match to TRBD1. CDR1 and CDR2 from the germline V gene are SEHNR and FQNEAQ (reference sequence). V was pared by 7 bases and J by 7 bases, with 7 bases of the junction left unmatched. The CDR3 is 13 amino acids. DNA of the CDR3: TGTGCCAGCACGTCCGGGACAGGGTTTGGCTACACCTTC. Protein product: CASTSGTGFGYTF.

The V call is TRBV27, the J call TRBJ2-6; no definite D call. The CDR3 runs to 15 residues. Germline V gene lookup returns CDR1 MNHEY and CDR2 SMNVEV (reference sequence). Trimming removed 1 base at V and 0 bases at J, with 4 bases between. The CDR3 protein is CASSLFYSGANVLTF. CDR3 DNA: TGTGCCAGCAGTTTATTTTACTCTGGGGCCAACGTCCTGACTTTC.

The rearrangement joins TRBV6-4 to TRBJ1-1; TRBD1 matches 12 bases. V gave up 8 bases and J gave up 10 bases; unmatched junction bases: 11. Germline values: CDR1 MRHNA, CDR2 SNTAGT. The CDR3 is 14 residues long. This CDR3 is CASLNRDRGLGAFF. CDR3 nucleotide sequence: TGTGCCAGCTTAAACCGGGACAGGGGGCTGGGAGCTTTCTTT.

The rearrangement links TRBV28 to TRBJ1-2; D remains unclear. The V gene's germline CDR1 is MDHEN and CDR2 SYDVKM. This CDR3 contains 15 residues. V lost 1 base and J lost 5, with 14 bases in between. The CDR3 region is CASSLSPGTSYGYTF. The CDR3, as DNA: TGTGCCAGCAGTTTATCTCCGGGTACGAGTTATGGCTACACCTTC.

The chain employs TRBV7-8 and TRBJ1-5, with TRBD1 as a possible D gene (6 bases). This CDR3 spans 15 amino acids. Germline V gene lookup returns CDR1 SGHVS and CDR2 FQNEAQ. Trimming removed 1 base from V and 4 bases from J, with 11 bases in between. The CDR3 reads CASSLVGGGNQPQHF. Written as DNA, the CDR3 is TGTGCCAGCAGCTTAGTGGGAGGGGGGAATCAGCCCCAGCATTTT.

As regards this clone: A junction end diverges from the germline sequence, so it may reflect a read error. The rearrangement links TRBV5-4 to TRBJ2-4, with 8 bases lining up with TRBD1. Germline assignment: CDR1 SGHNT and CDR2 YYREEE (reference sequence). CDR3 length: 12 amino acids. The CDR3 nucleotides read TGTGCCAGCAGCATCGCGGACAGGGATTGGGACTTC. It encodes CASSIADRDWDF.

V is TRBV28 and J is TRBJ2-7; 11 nucleotides line up with TRBD1. Trimming took 4 bases from V and 7 from J; bases not matched to a gene: 18. The CDR3 loop spans 18 amino acids. Germline CDR1 and CDR2: MDHEN and SYDVKM. CDR3 in DNA: TGTGCCAGCAGTTCGGTGGCGGACAGGGGGCTGGGAAAAGGGGAGCAGTACTTC. Translation: CASSSVADRGLGKGEQYF. The full variable domain, in which reference TRBV28 and TRBJ2-7 provide the parts outside the CDR3, is DVKVTQSSRYLVKRTGEKVFLECVQDMDHENMFWYRQDPGLGLRLIYFSYDVKMKEKGDIPEGYSVSREKKERFSLILESASTNQTSMYLCASSSVADRGLGKGEQYFGPGTRLTVT.

V and J are TRBV28 and TRBJ2-2; D unresolved. Trimming left V 6 bases short and J 1 base short, with 6 bases between. Germline CDR1 reads MDHEN; CDR2 reads SYDVKM. The CDR3 loop spans 13 amino acids. The DNA for the CDR3 is TGTGCCAGCAGCCTTGTGAACACCGGGGAGCTGTTTTTT. It yields the protein CASSLVNTGELFF.

V is TRBV3-1 (or the pseudogene TRBV3-2) and J is TRBJ1-1; possibly TRBD1 for D (5 bases). Trimming left V 4 bases short and J 1 base short, with 7 bases between. CDR1 and CDR2 (germline): LGHDT, YNNKEL (reference sequence). The CDR3 contains 13 residues. DNA for the CDR3: TGTGCCAGCAGCCTTGACAGGAACACTGAAGCTTTCTTT. It translates to CASSLDRNTEAFF.

The chain recombines TRBV27 with TRBJ2-3; 9 positions agree with TRBD1. CDR3 length: 15 residues. V shed 3 bases, J shed 2 bases, and the junction held 3 bases outside the gene matches. From germline, CDR1 is MNHEY and CDR2 SMNVEV (reference sequence). The DNA of the CDR3 is TGTGCCAGCAGTTTCACAGGGGGCTACACAGATACGCAGTATTTT. It is translated as CASSFTGGYTDTQYF.

The gene calls are TRBV6-6 and TRBJ2-7; 14 positions agree with TRBD2. Germline CDR1 MNHNY, CDR2 SVGAGI (reference sequence). The ends lost 6 bases at V and 5 bases at J; junction bases unmatched: 6. This CDR3 region has 15 residues. The CDR3 DNA follows: TGTGCCAGCAGCCTTGGGACTAGCGGGAGCGACGAGCAGTACTTC. Its protein product is CASSLGTSGSDEQYF.

This clone has just a few counts. The V call is TRBV6-5, the J call TRBJ1-3; D ambiguous. The CDR3 runs to 15 residues. Trimming took 2 bases from V and 3 from J, leaving 11 bases between them. Germline lookup yields CDR1 MNHEY and CDR2 SVGAGI. CDR3 in amino acids: CASSYAGFGGNTIYF. CDR3 in DNA: TGTGCCAGCAGTTACGCCGGGTTCGGTGGAAACACCATATATTTT.

The genes are TRBV9 and TRBJ2-2; D is ambiguous. Looked up from germline, CDR1 is SGDLS and CDR2 is YYNGEE. V dropped 0 bases and J dropped 0 bases, with 12 bases sitting between them. This CDR3 is built from 17 residues. CDR3 in DNA: TGTGCCAGCAGCGTAGCTGGAGTGTCTGCGAACACCGGGGAGCTGTTTTTT. The encoded protein is CASSVAGVSANTGELFF.

In this sample, this clone turned up once. The chain links TRBV7-2 to TRBJ2-3; maybe TRBD2 (5 bases). V lost 5 bases and J lost 5, with 11 bases in between. Per the germline V gene, CDR1 is SGHTA and CDR2 is FQGNSA. The CDR3 totals 13 residues. CDR3 bases: TGTGCCAGCAGCCCAGCGGATAAAGATACGCAGTATTTT. As protein: CASSPADKDTQYF.

The rearrangement joins TRBV27 to TRBJ1-2, with no clear D. The V end lost 3 bases, the J end lost 4 bases, and 9 bases lay between the germline ends. Germline assignment: CDR1 MNHEY and CDR2 SMNVEV (reference sequence). This CDR3 has 13 residues. The DNA of the CDR3 is TGTGCCAGCAGTTTTGGGGAGGCCTATGGCTACACCTTC. Its protein product is CASSFGEAYGYTF.

The V call is TRBV6-5, the J call TRBJ1-5, with 7 bases lining up with TRBD1. Trimming cost V 6 bases and J 7 bases; bases outside gene matches: 6. CDR3 length: 13 residues. Per germline, CDR1 MNHEY and CDR2 SVGAGI. The CDR3, as DNA: TGTGCCAGCAGCGACAGGGTTGGACAGCCCCAGCATTTT. This translates into CASSDRVGQPQHF.

This chain links TRBV27 with TRBJ2-7; 7 nucleotides align to TRBD1. This CDR3 has 14 amino acids. CDR1 and CDR2 (germline): MNHEY, SMNVEV (reference sequence). J was trimmed by 3 bases and V by 6 bases; bases with no gene match: 8. The CDR3: CASSSGGQHYEQYF. The CDR3 coding sequence is TGTGCCAGCAGCTCTGGGGGACAGCACTACGAGCAGTACTTC.

The rearrangement joins TRBV15 to TRBJ1-3; TRBD1 matches 8 bases. Trimming took 2 bases from V and 3 from J; bases not matched to a gene: 9. This CDR3 has 17 residues. In germline, CDR1 is LNHNV, CDR2 YYDKDF (reference sequence). The CDR3 DNA sequence: TGTGCCACCAGCAGACTTGGACAGGGTTTATTTGGAAACACCATATATTTT. This translates into CATSRLGQGLFGNTIYF.

The V gene is TRBV6-5, the J gene TRBJ2-7, with D tentatively TRBD2 (5 bases). The CDR3 consists of 11 residues. V was clipped by 6 bases and J by 6 bases, with 9 bases between them. Germline V gene sequence: CDR1 MNHEY, CDR2 SVGAGI. The CDR3 loop is CASRSGVEQYF. DNA for the CDR3: TGTGCCAGCAGGTCCGGGGTCGAGCAGTACTTC.

This sequence joins TRBV6-6 and TRBJ1-5, with 9 bases identical to TRBD1. With 5 bases clipped from V and 6 bases from J, the junction kept 2 bases outside the gene matches. This CDR3 has 13 amino acids. Germline-derived CDR1 and CDR2 are MNHNY and SVGAGI (reference sequence). This CDR3 reads CASSGDRVQPQHF. The CDR3 DNA reads TGTGCCAGCAGTGGGGACAGGGTTCAGCCCCAGCATTTT.

The DNA for the CDR3 is TGTGCCAGCAGCTTAGGGCTGTCCGGGGAAAAACTGTTTTTT. Amino acids: CASSLGLSGEKLFF. This rearrangement joins TRBV7-9 to TRBJ1-4; D is unclear. Per germline, CDR1 SEHNR and CDR2 FQNEAQ (reference sequence). Between the trimmed V and J ends, which lost 1 base and 8 bases, there was a span of 11 bases. CDR3 length: 14 residues.

This clone was detected only once. The chain recombines TRBV4-1 with TRBJ2-3; D ambiguous. This CDR3 region has 16 residues. Germline V gene sequence: CDR1 MGHRA, CDR2 YSYEKL. V was shortened by 0 bases and J by 0 bases, with 10 bases between the two germline ends. CDR3 residues: CASSQDLLLSTDTQYF. The CDR3, as DNA: TGCGCCAGCAGCCAAGATTTACTTCTTAGCACAGATACGCAGTATTTT.